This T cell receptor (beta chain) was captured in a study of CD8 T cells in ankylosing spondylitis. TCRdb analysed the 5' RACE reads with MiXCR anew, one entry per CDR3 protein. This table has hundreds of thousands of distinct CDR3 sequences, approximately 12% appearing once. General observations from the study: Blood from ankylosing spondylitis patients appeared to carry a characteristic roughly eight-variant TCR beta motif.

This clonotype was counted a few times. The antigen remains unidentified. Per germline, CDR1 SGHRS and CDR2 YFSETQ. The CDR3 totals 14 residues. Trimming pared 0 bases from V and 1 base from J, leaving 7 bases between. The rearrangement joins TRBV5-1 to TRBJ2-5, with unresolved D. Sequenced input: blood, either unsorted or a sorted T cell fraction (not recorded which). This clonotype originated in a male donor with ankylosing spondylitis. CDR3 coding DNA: TGCGCCAGCAGCTTGGTTGGGCCCCAAGAGACCCAGTACTTC. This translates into CASSLVGPQETQYF.